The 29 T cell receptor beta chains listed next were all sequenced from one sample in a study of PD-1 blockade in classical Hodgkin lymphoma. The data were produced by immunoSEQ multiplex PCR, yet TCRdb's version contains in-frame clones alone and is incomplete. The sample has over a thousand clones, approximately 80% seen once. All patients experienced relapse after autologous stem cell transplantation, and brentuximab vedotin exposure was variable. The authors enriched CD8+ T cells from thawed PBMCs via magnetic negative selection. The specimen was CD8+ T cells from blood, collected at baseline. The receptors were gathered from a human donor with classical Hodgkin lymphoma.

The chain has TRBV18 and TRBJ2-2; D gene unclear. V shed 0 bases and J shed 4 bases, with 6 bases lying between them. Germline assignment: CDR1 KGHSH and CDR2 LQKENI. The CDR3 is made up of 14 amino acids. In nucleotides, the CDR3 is TGTGCCAGCTCACCACCAGGGTTCACCGGGGAGCTGTTTTTT. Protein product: CASSPPGFTGELFF.

The CDR3 DNA follows: TGTGCCAGCTGTGGGGGACAGGGCGGGGAGGAGACCCAGTACTTC. This encodes CASCGGQGGEETQYF. The rearrangement links TRBV6-5 to TRBJ2-5, with TRBD1 identical over 9 bases. CDR1 is MNHEY, CDR2 SVGAGI, per germline. With V trimmed by 8 bases and J by 5 bases, 12 bases remained unmatched. The CDR3 runs 15 residues.

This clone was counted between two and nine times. The CDR3 sequence: CASSLAGFPDTEAFF. The CDR3 DNA is TGTGCCAGCAGCTTAGCAGGGTTTCCGGACACTGAAGCTTTCTTT. The chain links TRBV7-8 to TRBJ1-1; D call uncertain. Trimming removed 0 bases at V and 3 bases at J, with 11 bases between. Germline-derived CDR1 and CDR2 are SGHVS and FQNEAQ. The CDR3 runs to 15 residues.

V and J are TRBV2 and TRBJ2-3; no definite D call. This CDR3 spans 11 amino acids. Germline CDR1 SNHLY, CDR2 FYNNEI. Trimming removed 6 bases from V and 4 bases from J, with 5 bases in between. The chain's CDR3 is CASSYADTQYF. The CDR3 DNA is TGTGCCAGCAGCTACGCAGATACGCAGTATTTT.

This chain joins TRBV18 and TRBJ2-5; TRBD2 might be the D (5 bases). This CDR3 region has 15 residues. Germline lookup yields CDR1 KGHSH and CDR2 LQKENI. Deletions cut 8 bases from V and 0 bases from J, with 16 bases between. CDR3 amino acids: CASQSSRRYQETQYF. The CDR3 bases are TGTGCCAGCCAGAGCTCAAGGAGGTACCAAGAGACCCAGTACTTC.

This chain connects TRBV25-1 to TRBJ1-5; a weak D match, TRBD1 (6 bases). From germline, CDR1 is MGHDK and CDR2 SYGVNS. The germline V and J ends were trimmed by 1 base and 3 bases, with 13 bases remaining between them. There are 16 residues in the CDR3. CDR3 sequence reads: CASSEFRDIPNQPQHF. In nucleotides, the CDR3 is TGTGCCAGCAGTGAATTTCGGGACATACCCAATCAGCCCCAGCATTTT.

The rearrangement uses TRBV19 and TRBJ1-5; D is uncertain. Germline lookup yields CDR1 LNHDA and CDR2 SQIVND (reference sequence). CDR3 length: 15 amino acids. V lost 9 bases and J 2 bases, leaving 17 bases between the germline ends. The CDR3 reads CASRIPGEGNQPQHF. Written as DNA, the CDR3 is TGTGCCAGCCGTATTCCTGGGGAAGGCAATCAGCCCCAGCATTTT.

The CDR3 here is CASSPSEAGDTQYF. The CDR3 nucleotides read TGTGCCAGCAGCCCCTCTGAGGCCGGGGATACGCAGTATTTT. The chain has TRBV7-9 and TRBJ2-3; D remains unclear. The V gene lost 5 bases and the J gene lost 6 bases, with 15 bases spanning the gap. The CDR3 has 14 residues. Germline V gene lookup returns CDR1 SEHNR and CDR2 FQNEAQ (reference sequence).

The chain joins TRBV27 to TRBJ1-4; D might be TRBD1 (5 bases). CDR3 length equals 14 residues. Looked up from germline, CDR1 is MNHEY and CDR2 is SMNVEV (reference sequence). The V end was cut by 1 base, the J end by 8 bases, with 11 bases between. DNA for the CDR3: TGTGCCAGCAGTTTATTGATGGGGGGGGAAAAACTGTTTTTT. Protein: CASSLLMGGEKLFF.

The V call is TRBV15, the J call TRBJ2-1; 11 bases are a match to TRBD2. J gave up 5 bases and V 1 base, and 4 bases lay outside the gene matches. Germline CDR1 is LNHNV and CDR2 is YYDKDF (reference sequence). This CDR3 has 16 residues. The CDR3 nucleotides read TGTGCCACCAGCAGAGTAGCGGGGGGGAAAGACAATGAGCAGTTCTTC. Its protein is CATSRVAGGKDNEQFF.

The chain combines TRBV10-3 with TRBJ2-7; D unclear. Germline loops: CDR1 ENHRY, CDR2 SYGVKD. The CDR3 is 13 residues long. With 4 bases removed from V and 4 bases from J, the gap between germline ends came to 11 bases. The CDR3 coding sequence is TGTGCCATCAGTGTTGTAGGGATTTACGAGCAGTACTTC. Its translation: CAISVVGIYEQYF.

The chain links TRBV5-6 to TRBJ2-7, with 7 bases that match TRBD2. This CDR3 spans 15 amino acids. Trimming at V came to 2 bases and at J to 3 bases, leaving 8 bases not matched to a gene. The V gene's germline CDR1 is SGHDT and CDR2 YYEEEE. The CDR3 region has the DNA TGTGCCAGCAGCTTTGGCCTAGCGGAACACTACGAGCAGTACTTC. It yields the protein CASSFGLAEHYEQYF.

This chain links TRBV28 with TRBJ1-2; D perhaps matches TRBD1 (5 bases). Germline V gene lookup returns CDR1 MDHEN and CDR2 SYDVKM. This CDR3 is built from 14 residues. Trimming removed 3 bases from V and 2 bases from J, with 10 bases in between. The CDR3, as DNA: TGTGCCAGCAGTTTTCGCAGGGCGAACTATGGCTACACCTTC. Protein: CASSFRRANYGYTF.

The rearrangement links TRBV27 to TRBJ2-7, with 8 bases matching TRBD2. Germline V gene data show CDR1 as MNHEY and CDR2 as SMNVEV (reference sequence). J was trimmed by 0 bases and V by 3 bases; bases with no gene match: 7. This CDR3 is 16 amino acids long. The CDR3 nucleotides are TGTGCCAGCAGTTTCTCGGGGGGGGAATTCTCCTACGAGCAGTACTTC. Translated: CASSFSGGEFSYEQYF.

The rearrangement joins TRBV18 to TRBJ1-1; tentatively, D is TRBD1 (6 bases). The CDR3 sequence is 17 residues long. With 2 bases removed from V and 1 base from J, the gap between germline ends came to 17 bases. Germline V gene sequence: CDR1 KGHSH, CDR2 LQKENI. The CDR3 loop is CASSPRDTVSPNTEAFF. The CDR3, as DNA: TGTGCCAGCTCACCAAGGGACACAGTGTCTCCGAACACTGAAGCTTTCTTT.

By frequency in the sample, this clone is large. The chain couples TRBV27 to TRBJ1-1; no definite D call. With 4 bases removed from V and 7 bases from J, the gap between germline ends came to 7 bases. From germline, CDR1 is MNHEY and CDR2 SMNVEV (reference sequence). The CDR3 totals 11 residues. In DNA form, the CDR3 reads TGTGCCAGCAGTTCCTCTAGTGAAGCTTTCTTT. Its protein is CASSSSSEAFF.

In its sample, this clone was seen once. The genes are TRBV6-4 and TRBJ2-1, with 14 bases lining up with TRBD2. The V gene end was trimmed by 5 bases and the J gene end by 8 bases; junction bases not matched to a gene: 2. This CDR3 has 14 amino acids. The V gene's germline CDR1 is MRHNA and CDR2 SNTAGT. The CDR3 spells CASSKGLAGDEQFF. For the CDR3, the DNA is TGTGCCAGCAGTAAGGGACTAGCGGGAGATGAGCAGTTCTTC.

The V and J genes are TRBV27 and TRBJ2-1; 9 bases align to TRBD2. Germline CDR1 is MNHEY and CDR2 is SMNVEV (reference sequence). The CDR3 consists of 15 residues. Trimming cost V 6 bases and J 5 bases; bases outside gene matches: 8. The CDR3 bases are TGTGCCAGCAGGAAAAGGACTAGCGCTGACAATGAGCAGTTCTTC. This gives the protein CASRKRTSADNEQFF.

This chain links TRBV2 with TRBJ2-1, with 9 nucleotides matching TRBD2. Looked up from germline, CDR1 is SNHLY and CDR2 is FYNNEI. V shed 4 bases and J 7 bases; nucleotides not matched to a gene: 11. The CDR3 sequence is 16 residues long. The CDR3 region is CASSAPLAGVKNEQFF. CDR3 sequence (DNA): TGTGCCAGCAGTGCTCCTTTAGCGGGAGTGAAGAATGAGCAGTTCTTC.

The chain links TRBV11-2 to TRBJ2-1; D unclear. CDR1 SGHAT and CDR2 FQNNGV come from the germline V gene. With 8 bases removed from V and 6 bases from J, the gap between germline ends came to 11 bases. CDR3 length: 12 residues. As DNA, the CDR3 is TGTGCCAGCTGGAGCGACGGCAATGAGCAGTTCTTC. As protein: CASWSDGNEQFF.

The CDR3 nucleotides read TGTGCCAGCAGCCCGAGGACAGGGCCCTTGGGGTCCTACGAGCAGTACTTC. This translates into CASSPRTGPLGSYEQYF. The genes are TRBV11-2 and TRBJ2-7; TRBD1 matches 8 bases. CDR1 and CDR2 from the germline V gene are SGHAT and FQNNGV. CDR3 length: 17 amino acids. The trim removed 5 bases at V and 1 base at J, leaving 13 bases unmatched.

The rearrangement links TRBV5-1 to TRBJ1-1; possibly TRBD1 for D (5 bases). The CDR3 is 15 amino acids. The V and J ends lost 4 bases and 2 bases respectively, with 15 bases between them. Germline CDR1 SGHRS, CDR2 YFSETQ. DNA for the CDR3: TGCGCCAGCAGCCCTAAGGACAATACAAACACTGAAGCTTTCTTT. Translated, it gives CASSPKDNTNTEAFF.

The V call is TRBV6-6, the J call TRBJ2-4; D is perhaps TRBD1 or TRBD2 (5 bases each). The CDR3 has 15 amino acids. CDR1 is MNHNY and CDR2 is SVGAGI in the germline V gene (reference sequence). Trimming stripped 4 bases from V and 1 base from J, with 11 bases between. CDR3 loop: CASSLLWGAKNIQYF. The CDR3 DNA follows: TGTGCCAGCAGTTTATTATGGGGGGCCAAAAACATTCAGTACTTC.

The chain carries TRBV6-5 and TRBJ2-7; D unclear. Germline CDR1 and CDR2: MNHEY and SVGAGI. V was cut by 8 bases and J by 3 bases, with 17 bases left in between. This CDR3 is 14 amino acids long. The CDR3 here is CASAGKPLSYEQYF. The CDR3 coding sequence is TGTGCCAGCGCTGGAAAACCCCTCAGCTACGAGCAGTACTTC.

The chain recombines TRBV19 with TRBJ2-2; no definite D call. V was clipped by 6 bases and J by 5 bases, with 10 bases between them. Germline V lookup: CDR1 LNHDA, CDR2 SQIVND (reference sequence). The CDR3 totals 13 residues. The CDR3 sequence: CASRGLGTGELFF. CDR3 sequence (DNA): TGTGCCAGTAGGGGGTTGGGGACCGGGGAGCTGTTTTTT.

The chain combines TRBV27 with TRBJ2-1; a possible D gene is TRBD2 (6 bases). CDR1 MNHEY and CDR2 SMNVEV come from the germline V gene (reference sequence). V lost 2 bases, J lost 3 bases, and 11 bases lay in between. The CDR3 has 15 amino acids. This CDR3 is CASSLGAGLYNEQFF. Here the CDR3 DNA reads TGTGCCAGCAGTTTAGGAGCGGGCCTCTACAATGAGCAGTTCTTC.

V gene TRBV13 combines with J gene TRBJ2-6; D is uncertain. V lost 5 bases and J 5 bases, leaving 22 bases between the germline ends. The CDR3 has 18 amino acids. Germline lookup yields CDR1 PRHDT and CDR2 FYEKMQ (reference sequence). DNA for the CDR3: TGTGCCAGCAGCGAACTGAAGCTGAGTACAAGTCGGGCCAACGTCCTGACTTTC. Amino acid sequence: CASSELKLSTSRANVLTF. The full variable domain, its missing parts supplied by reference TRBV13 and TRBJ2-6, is AAGVIQSPRHLIKEKRETATLKCYPIPRHDTVYWYQQGPGQDPQFLISFYEKMQSDKGSIPDRFSAQQFSDYHSELNMSSLELGDSALYFCASSELKLSTSRANVLTFGAGSRLTVL.

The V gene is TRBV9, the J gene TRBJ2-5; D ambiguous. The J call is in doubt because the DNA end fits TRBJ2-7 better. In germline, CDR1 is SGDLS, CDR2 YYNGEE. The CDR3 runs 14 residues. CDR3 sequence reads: CASSTRLDSYEQYF. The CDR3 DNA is TGTGCCAGCAGCACCCGGCTGGACTCCTACGAGCAGTACTTC.

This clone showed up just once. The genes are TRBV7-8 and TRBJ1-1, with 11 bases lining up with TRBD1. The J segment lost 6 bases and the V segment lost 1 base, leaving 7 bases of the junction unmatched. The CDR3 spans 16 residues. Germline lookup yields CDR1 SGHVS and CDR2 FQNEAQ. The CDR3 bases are TGTGCCAGCAGCTTAGTCCTTGAGGACAGGGGGCCTGAAGCTTTCTTT. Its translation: CASSLVLEDRGPEAFF.